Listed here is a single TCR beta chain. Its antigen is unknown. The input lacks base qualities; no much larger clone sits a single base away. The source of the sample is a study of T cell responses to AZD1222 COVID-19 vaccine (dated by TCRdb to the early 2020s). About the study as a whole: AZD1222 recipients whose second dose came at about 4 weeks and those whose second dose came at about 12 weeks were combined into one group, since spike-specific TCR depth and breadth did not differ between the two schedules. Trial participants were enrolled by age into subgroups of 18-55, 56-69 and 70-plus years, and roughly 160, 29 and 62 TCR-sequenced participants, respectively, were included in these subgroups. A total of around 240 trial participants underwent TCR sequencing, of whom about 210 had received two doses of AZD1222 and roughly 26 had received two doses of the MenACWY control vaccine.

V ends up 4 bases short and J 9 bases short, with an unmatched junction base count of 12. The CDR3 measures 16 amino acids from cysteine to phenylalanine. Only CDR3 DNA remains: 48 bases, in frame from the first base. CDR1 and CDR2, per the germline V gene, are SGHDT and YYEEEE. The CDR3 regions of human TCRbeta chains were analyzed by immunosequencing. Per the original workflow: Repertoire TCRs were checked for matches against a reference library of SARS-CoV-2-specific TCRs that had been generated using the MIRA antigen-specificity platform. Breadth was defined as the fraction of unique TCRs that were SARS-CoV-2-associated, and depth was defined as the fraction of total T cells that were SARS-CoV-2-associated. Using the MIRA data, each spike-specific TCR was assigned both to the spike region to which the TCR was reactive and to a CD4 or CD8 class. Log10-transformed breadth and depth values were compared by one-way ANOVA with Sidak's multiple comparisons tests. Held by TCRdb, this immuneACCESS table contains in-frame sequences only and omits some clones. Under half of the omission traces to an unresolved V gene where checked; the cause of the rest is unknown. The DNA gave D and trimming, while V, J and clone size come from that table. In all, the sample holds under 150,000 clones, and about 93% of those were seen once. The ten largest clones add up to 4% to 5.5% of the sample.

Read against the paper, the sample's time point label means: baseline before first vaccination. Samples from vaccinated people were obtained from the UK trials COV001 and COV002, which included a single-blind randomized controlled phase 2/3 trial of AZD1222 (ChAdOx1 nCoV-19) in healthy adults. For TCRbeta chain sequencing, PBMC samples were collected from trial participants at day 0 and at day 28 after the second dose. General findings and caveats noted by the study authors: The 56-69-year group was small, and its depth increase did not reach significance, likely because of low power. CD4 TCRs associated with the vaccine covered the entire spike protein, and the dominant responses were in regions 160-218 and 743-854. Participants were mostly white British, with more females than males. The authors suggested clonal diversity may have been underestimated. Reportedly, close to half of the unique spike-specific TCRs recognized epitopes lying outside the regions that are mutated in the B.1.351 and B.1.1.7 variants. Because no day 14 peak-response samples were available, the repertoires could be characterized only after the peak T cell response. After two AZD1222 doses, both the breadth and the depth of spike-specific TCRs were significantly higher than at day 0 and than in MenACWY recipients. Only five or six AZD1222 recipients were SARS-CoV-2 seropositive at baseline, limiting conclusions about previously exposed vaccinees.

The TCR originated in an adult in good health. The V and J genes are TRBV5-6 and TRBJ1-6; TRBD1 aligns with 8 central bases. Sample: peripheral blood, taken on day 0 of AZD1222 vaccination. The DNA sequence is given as TGTGCCAGCAGCAAACAACAGGGGGGAGGGAGTTCACCCCTCCACTTT. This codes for CASSKQQGGGSSPLHF.